The 29 T cell receptor beta chains reported below all come from one sample, sequenced in a study of T-cell memory formation after mild COVID-19. TCRdb itself ran the 5' RACE reads through MiXCR, one entry per CDR3 protein. The sample lists about 400,000 distinct CDR3 sequences; more than 20% were seen once. The sample consisted of PBMCs or a T cell subset sorted from them (not recorded which). The receptors shown here come from an adult woman who had mild COVID-19 (a few samples of this study predate the infection). Cell type and time point are not known.

In this sample, this clonotype turned up a few times. The chain links TRBV5-6 to TRBJ1-1, with D hard to call. This CDR3 contains 12 residues. V was cut by 2 bases and J by 4 bases, with 6 bases left in between. Germline assignment: CDR1 SGHDT and CDR2 YYEEEE. The CDR3 DNA reads TGTGCCAGCAGCTTTGGCATCACTGAAGCTTTCTTT. Its translation: CASSFGITEAFF.

With regard to this clonotype: The junction departs from germline at one end; a sequencing error may be responsible. The J gene is TRBJ2-2, the V gene TRBV7-7, with D uncertain. The V gene's germline CDR1 is SSHAT and CDR2 FNYEAQ (reference sequence). The CDR3 contains 15 residues. This CDR3 reads CASSLSAGNTGELFF. DNA for the CDR3: TGTGCTAGCAGCTTAAGTGCAGGGAACACCGGGGAGCTGTTTTTT.

The V and J genes are TRBV5-1 and TRBJ2-1; the D gene is possibly TRBD2 (6 bases). CDR1 is SGHRS, CDR2 YFSETQ, per germline. The CDR3 runs to 14 residues. The germline V and J ends were trimmed by 2 bases and 7 bases, with 13 bases remaining between them. This CDR3 reads CASSLPGLHNEQFF. Here the CDR3 DNA reads TGCGCCAGCAGCTTACCGGGACTCCATAATGAGCAGTTCTTC.

Only one count was recorded for this clonotype. V and J are TRBV12-5 and TRBJ2-5; D might be TRBD2 (5 bases). The ends were cut back, 4 bases at V and 9 bases at J, with 15 bases in the middle. CDR1 and CDR2 from the germline V gene are LGHNT and FRNRAP. The CDR3 is 13 amino acids. The CDR3 here is CASGSHRGMAQYF. The CDR3 DNA sequence: TGTGCTAGTGGTTCCCACAGAGGGATGGCCCAGTACTTC.

This clonotype was counted a few times. The chain joins TRBV6-5 to TRBJ1-2, with D hard to call. V dropped 0 bases and J dropped 1 base, with 12 bases sitting between them. The CDR3 loop spans 16 amino acids. The germline gives CDR1 MNHEY, CDR2 SVGAGI. The CDR3 DNA sequence: TGTGCCAGCAGTTACTCGAATCCAGGAGTTAACTATGGCTACACCTTC. Translating it yields CASSYSNPGVNYGYTF.

There are many counts of this clonotype. V usage is TRBV4-1 and J usage is TRBJ2-7; D may match TRBD1 or TRBD2 (5 bases each). Germline V lookup: CDR1 MGHRA, CDR2 YSYEKL. There are 16 residues in the CDR3. With 4 bases removed from V and 7 bases from J, the gap between germline ends came to 23 bases. CDR3 in amino acids: CASSRGPPGSSLEQYF. In DNA, the CDR3 is TGCGCCAGCAGCCGGGGACCGCCGGGGAGCTCCTTGGAGCAGTACTTC.

The chain uses TRBV7-9 and TRBJ2-7, with D perhaps being TRBD1 or TRBD2 (6 bases each). The V and J ends lost 5 bases and 6 bases respectively, with 20 bases between them. The CDR3 has 15 residues. Germline V gene data show CDR1 as SEHNR and CDR2 as FQNEAQ (reference sequence). CDR3 amino acids: CASSPDLEGGSEQYF. CDR3 coding DNA: TGTGCCAGCAGCCCTGACCTGGAGGGGGGTAGCGAGCAGTACTTC.

J is TRBJ2-3 and V is TRBV5-6; perhaps D is TRBD1 or TRBD2 (5 bases each). The V end was cut by 0 bases, the J end by 4 bases, with 21 bases between. The CDR3 sequence is 18 residues long. Germline CDR1 is SGHDT and CDR2 is YYEEEE. CDR3 coding DNA: TGTGCCAGCAGCTTGGGGGCCCTCTCTAGGGGAGTGGCAGATACGCAGTATTTT. Residues: CASSLGALSRGVADTQYF. The whole variable domain, filled in from reference TRBV5-6 and TRBJ2-3, reads DAGVTQSPTHLIKTRGQQVTLRCSPKSGHDTVSWYQQALGQGPQFIFQYYEEEERQRGNFPDRFSGHQFPNYSSELNVNALLLGDSALYLCASSLGALSRGVADTQYFGPGTRLTVL.

The gene calls are TRBV7-8 and TRBJ1-5; TRBD1 might be the D (5 bases). This CDR3 is 14 amino acids long. Per germline, CDR1 SGHVS and CDR2 FQNEAQ. V lost 5 bases, J lost 0 bases, and 8 bases lay in between. In DNA, the CDR3 is TGTGCCAGCAGCGGCAGGGATAGCAATCAGCCCCAGCATTTT. Its translation is CASSGRDSNQPQHF. Together with reference TRBV7-8 and TRBJ1-5, the CDR3 gives the full variable domain: GAGVSQSPRYKVAKRGQDVALRCDPISGHVSLFWYQQALGQGPEFLTYFQNEAQLDKSGLPSDRFFAERPEGSVSTLKIQRTQQEDSAVYLCASSGRDSNQPQHFGDGTRLSIL.

The V call is TRBV5-1, the J call TRBJ1-2; no clear D. From germline, CDR1 is SGHRS and CDR2 YFSETQ. Between the trimmed V and J ends, which lost 1 base and 7 bases, there was a span of 14 bases. The CDR3 is 14 amino acids. For the CDR3, the DNA is TGCGCCAGCAGCTTGTATCTCGGGGAGAGTGGCTACACCTTC. It is translated as CASSLYLGESGYTF.

This chain uses TRBV7-8 with TRBJ2-1; TRBD1 aligns across 8 bases. Trimming at V came to 5 bases and at J to 4 bases, leaving 10 bases not matched to a gene. Per the germline V gene, CDR1 is SGHVS and CDR2 is FQNEAQ. The CDR3 loop spans 16 amino acids. The CDR3 DNA reads as TGTGCCAGCAGCCAACTTGGGACAGGAGTGTACAATGAGCAGTTCTTC. Translating gives CASSQLGTGVYNEQFF. The full variable domain, its missing parts supplied by reference TRBV7-8 and TRBJ2-1, is GAGVSQSPRYKVAKRGQDVALRCDPISGHVSLFWYQQALGQGPEFLTYFQNEAQLDKSGLPSDRFFAERPEGSVSTLKIQRTQQEDSAVYLCASSQLGTGVYNEQFFGPGTRLTVL.

There are a few counts of this clonotype. This chain connects TRBV7-8 to TRBJ1-1; 8 positions agree with TRBD1. CDR1 is SGHVS and CDR2 is FQNEAQ in the germline V gene. V lost 0 bases, J lost 11 bases, and 5 bases stayed unmatched. The CDR3 is 13 amino acids. In DNA, the CDR3 is TGTGCCAGCAGCTTAGCGCGACAGGGGTGGGCTTTCTTT. It translates to CASSLARQGWAFF.

This clonotype was detected a few times. The rearrangement joins TRBV19 to TRBJ2-7; D remains ambiguous. Germline loops: CDR1 LNHDA, CDR2 SQIVND (reference sequence). This CDR3 contains 11 residues. V lost 3 bases and J lost 4, with 4 bases in between. This chain's CDR3 is CASSMGYEQYF. The CDR3 nucleotides are TGTGCCAGTAGTATGGGATACGAGCAGTACTTC. The full variable domain, with the rest looked up from reference TRBV19 and TRBJ2-7, is DGGITQSPKYLFRKEGQNVTLSCEQNLNHDAMYWYRQDPGQGLRLIYYSQIVNDFQKGDIAEGYSVSREKKESFPLTVTSAQKNPTAFYLCASSMGYEQYFGPGTRLTVT.

Only a few counts were recorded for this clonotype. V is TRBV29-1 and J is TRBJ2-4, with D possibly called TRBD1 or TRBD2 (6 bases each). The length of the CDR3 is 17 residues. V was shortened by 8 bases and J by 0 bases, with 23 bases between the two germline ends. Looked up from germline, CDR1 is SQVTM and CDR2 is ANQGSEA. CDR3 residues: CSSKGGVPGLAKNIQYF. The CDR3 DNA is TGCAGCTCAAAGGGGGGTGTCCCTGGGTTAGCCAAAAACATTCAGTACTTC.

This clonotype was counted a few times. V usage is TRBV11-2 and J usage is TRBJ2-5, with 14 positions matching TRBD2. Per the germline V gene, CDR1 is SGHAT and CDR2 is FQNNGV. Germline trimming cut 1 base from V and 2 bases from J; bases unmatched to any gene: 12. The CDR3 is 20 amino acids. CDR3 in DNA: TGTGCCAGCAGCTTAGGGCGACTAGCGGGGGGGTTACTGGAACAAGAGACCCAGTACTTC. Protein: CASSLGRLAGGLLEQETQYF.

This clonotype occurred many times. The rearrangement uses TRBV29-1 and TRBJ2-7; 8 bases match TRBD2. CDR3 length: 11 residues. J lost 2 bases, V lost 6 bases, and 0 bases had no gene match. Germline V CDR1 and CDR2: SQVTM, ANQGSEA. The CDR3: CSVGGAYEQYF. The CDR3 region has the DNA TGCAGCGTCGGGGGGGCCTACGAGCAGTACTTC.

This clonotype was seen more than once but under ten times. The chain combines TRBV7-9 with TRBJ1-1; D gene ambiguous. Trimming pared 4 bases from V and 1 base from J, leaving 7 bases between. This CDR3 contains 13 residues. In germline, CDR1 is SEHNR, CDR2 FQNEAQ (reference sequence). Here the CDR3 reads CASSYNSNTEAFF. The CDR3 nucleotides are TGTGCCAGCAGCTATAATTCGAACACTGAAGCTTTCTTT. The full variable domain, completed using reference TRBV7-9 and TRBJ1-1, is DTGVSQNPRHKITKRGQNVTFRCDPISEHNRLYWYRQTLGQGPEFLTYFQNEAQLEKSRLLSDRFSAERPKGSFSTLEIQRTEQGDSAMYLCASSYNSNTEAFFGQGTRLTVV.

In its sample, this clonotype was seen a few times. The rearrangement links TRBV5-1 to TRBJ2-3, with TRBD2 as a possible D gene (7 bases). This CDR3 is built from 15 residues. V lost 0 bases, J lost 4 bases, and 12 bases lay in between. The germline CDR1 and CDR2 sequences are SGHRS and YFSETQ. The CDR3 spells CASSLERGGADTQYF. CDR3 sequence (DNA): TGCGCCAGCAGCTTGGAACGCGGGGGCGCAGATACGCAGTATTTT.

The chain employs TRBV6-1 and TRBJ2-5; D ambiguous. This CDR3 is 17 amino acids long. V lost 1 base, J lost 0 bases, and 15 bases lay in between. The germline V gene has CDR1 MNHNS and CDR2 SASEGT. The CDR3 DNA is TGTGCCAGCAGTGAAGGATTGGCGGTGGTTTACCAAGAGACCCAGTACTTC. As protein: CASSEGLAVVYQETQYF.

This clonotype was found a few times. The chain employs TRBV25-1 and TRBJ2-7; weak D call: TRBD2 (6 bases). The ends were cut back, 3 bases at V and 6 bases at J, with 6 bases in the middle. The CDR3 extends over 11 amino acids. Looked up from germline, CDR1 is MGHDK and CDR2 is SYGVNS. CDR3 residues: CASSDGGEQYF. In nucleotides, the CDR3 is TGTGCCAGCAGTGACGGGGGCGAGCAGTACTTC.

The genes are TRBV4-1 and TRBJ2-1; 8 bases agree with TRBD2. The trim removed 4 bases at V and 2 bases at J, leaving 10 bases unmatched. From germline, CDR1 is MGHRA and CDR2 YSYEKL. The CDR3 is 17 residues long. The CDR3 sequence: CASSPRPGLGAYNEQFF. The DNA of the CDR3 is TGCGCCAGCAGCCCCCGGCCGGGACTAGGCGCCTACAATGAGCAGTTCTTC.

This rearrangement joins TRBV5-1 to TRBJ2-4; TRBD2 is a possible D gene (5 bases). V lost 3 bases and J 9 bases, leaving 7 bases between the germline ends. The CDR3 has 11 amino acids. From germline, CDR1 is SGHRS and CDR2 YFSETQ. As DNA, the CDR3 is TGCGCCAGCAGCTATGAGGGCATTCAGTACTTC. Its protein product is CASSYEGIQYF.

This clonotype showed up just a few times. The chain couples TRBV4-2 to TRBJ2-7; the D gene is possibly TRBD2 (5 bases). Per the germline V gene, CDR1 is LGHNA and CDR2 is YNFKEQ. Trimming took 3 bases from V and 4 from J, leaving 16 bases between them. This CDR3 is 15 amino acids long. The CDR3 sequence is CASSHGAGAMYEQYF. DNA for the CDR3: TGTGCCAGCAGCCACGGTGCGGGTGCGATGTACGAGCAGTACTTC.

V usage is TRBV27 and J usage is TRBJ1-1; no clear D gene. CDR1 and CDR2 (germline): MNHEY, SMNVEV (reference sequence). This CDR3 contains 13 residues. Deletions cut 4 bases from V and 1 base from J, with 7 bases between. CDR3 residues: CASSWRWNTEAFF. CDR3 DNA sequence: TGTGCCAGCAGTTGGCGGTGGAACACTGAAGCTTTCTTT.

V and J are TRBV5-5 and TRBJ1-4; D gene uncertain. V lost 4 bases to trimming and J lost 7 bases, with 14 bases between them. The germline V gene has CDR1 SGHKS and CDR2 YYEKEE (reference sequence). The CDR3 spans 14 residues. CDR3 protein: CASSLTVMGEKLFF. The CDR3, as DNA: TGTGCCAGCAGCCTAACAGTAATGGGTGAAAAACTGTTTTTT.

The V and J genes are TRBV9 and TRBJ2-2; perhaps TRBD2 as D (5 bases). The CDR3 has 16 amino acids. Per the germline V gene, CDR1 is SGDLS and CDR2 is YYNGEE. V was cut by 0 bases and J by 7 bases, with 16 bases left in between. The CDR3 sequence: CASSVDGPTRGGELFF. For the CDR3, the DNA is TGTGCCAGCAGCGTAGACGGGCCGACACGGGGCGGGGAGCTGTTTTTT.

CDR3 amino acids: CASRMPTSGSPPHTGELFF. CDR3 nucleotides: TGTGCCAGCAGGATGCCGACTAGCGGGAGCCCTCCGCACACCGGGGAGCTGTTTTTT. The chain employs TRBV25-1 and TRBJ2-2; 12 nucleotides agree with TRBD2. The J segment lost 3 bases and the V segment lost 6 bases, leaving 14 bases of the junction unmatched. The CDR3 length is 19 residues. CDR1 MGHDK and CDR2 SYGVNS come from the germline V gene.

This clonotype has just a few counts. The gene calls are TRBV7-8 and TRBJ1-2; 8 bases match TRBD1. Germline V gene sequence: CDR1 SGHVS, CDR2 FQNEAQ. With 1 base clipped from V and 4 bases from J, the junction kept 5 bases outside the gene matches. The CDR3 has 15 residues. This chain's CDR3 is CASSLGQGAGYGYTF. The CDR3 DNA follows: TGTGCCAGCAGCTTAGGTCAGGGGGCGGGCTATGGCTACACCTTC.

This chain uses TRBV10-3 with TRBJ2-7; a possible D gene is TRBD1 (7 bases). Per germline, CDR1 ENHRY and CDR2 SYGVKD. CDR3 length: 15 residues. The V gene lost 0 bases and the J gene lost 5 bases, with 14 bases spanning the gap. The CDR3 nucleotides read TGTGCCATCAGTGAGTCGGCAGGGGGGAAAAACGAGCAGTACTTC. This sequence encodes CAISESAGGKNEQYF.